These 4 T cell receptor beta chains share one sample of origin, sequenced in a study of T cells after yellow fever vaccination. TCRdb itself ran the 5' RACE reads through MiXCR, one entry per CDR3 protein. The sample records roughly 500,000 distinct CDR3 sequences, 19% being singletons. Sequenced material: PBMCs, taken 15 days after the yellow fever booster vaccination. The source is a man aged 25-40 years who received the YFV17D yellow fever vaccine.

The CDR3 DNA sequence: TGCGCCAGCAGCTTGAACGCAGGGACAGAGACCCAGTACTTC. Translated, it gives CASSLNAGTETQYF. The genes are TRBV5-1 and TRBJ2-5; D may correspond to TRBD1 or TRBD2 (5 bases each). This CDR3 is 14 amino acids long. V lost 1 base and J 4 bases, leaving 11 bases between the germline ends. The germline V gene has CDR1 SGHRS and CDR2 YFSETQ.

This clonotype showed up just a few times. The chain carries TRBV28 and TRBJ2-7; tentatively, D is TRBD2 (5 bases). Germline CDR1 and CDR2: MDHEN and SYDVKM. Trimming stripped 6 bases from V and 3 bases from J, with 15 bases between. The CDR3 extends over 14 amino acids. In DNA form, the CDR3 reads TGTGCCAGCAGCCTTCTGAGCGGATTCTACGAGCAGTACTTC. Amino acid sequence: CASSLLSGFYEQYF.

CDR3 region: CASRQTGLLNEKLFF. The CDR3 DNA follows: TGTGCCAGCAGACAGACGGGACTGCTTAATGAAAAACTGTTTTTT. This chain links TRBV11-2 with TRBJ1-4, with D possibly being TRBD1 (5 bases). The germline gives CDR1 SGHAT, CDR2 FQNNGV. Trimming cost V 6 bases and J 4 bases, with 15 bases left between them. CDR3 length: 15 amino acids.

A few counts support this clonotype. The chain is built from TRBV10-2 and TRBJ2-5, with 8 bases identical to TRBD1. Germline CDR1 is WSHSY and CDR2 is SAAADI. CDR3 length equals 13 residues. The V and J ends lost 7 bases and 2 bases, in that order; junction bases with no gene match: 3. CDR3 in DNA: TGCGCCAGCAAGCGACAGGGGCAAGAGACCCAGTACTTC. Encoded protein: CASKRQGQETQYF.